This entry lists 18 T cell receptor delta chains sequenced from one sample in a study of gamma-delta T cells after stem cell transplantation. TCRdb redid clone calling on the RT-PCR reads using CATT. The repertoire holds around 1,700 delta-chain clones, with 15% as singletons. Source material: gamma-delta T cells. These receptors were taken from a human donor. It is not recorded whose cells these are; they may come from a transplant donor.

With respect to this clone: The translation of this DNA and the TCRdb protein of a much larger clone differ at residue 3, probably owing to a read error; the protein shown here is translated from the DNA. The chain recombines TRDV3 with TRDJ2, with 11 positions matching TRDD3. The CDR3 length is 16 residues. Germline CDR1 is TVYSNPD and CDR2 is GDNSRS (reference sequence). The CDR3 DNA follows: TGTGCCCTTAGTCCTAAGTACTGGGGGATAAAAGCACAACTCTTCTTT. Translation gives CALSPKYWGIKAQLFF.

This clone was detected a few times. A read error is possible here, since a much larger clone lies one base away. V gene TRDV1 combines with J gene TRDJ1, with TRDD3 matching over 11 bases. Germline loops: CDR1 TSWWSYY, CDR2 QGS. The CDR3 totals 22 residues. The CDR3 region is CAHGERLPYSMYWGIYTDKLIF. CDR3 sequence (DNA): TGTGCTCATGGGGAACGGCTTCCTTACTCTATGTACTGGGGGATATACACCGATAAACTCATCTTT.

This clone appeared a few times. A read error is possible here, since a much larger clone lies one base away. CDR3 region: CALPNFLLPTGEHGTDKPIF. The CDR3 DNA sequence: TGTGCTCTTCCAAACTTCCTCCTGCCTACTGGGGAGCACGGGACCGATAAACCCATCTTT. The chain carries TRDV1 and TRDJ1; maybe TRDD3 (7 bases). Germline V CDR1 and CDR2: TSWWSYY, QGS. This CDR3 has 20 amino acids.

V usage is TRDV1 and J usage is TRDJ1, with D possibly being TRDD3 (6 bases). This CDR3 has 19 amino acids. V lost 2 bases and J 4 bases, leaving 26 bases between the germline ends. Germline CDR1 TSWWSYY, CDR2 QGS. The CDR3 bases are TGTGCTCTTGGGGAAAGGAGGAGCCTAGGCAATGGGGGTGACGATAAACTCATCTTT. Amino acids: CALGERRSLGNGGDDKLIF.

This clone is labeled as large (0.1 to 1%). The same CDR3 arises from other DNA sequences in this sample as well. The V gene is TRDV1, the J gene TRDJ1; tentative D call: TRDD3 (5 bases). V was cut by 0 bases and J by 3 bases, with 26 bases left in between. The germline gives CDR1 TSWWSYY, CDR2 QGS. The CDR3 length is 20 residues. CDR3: CALGELSGWGTGLVSDKLIF. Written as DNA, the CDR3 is TGTGCTCTTGGGGAACTGTCCGGTTGGGGAACTGGCCTCGTCTCCGATAAACTCATCTTT.

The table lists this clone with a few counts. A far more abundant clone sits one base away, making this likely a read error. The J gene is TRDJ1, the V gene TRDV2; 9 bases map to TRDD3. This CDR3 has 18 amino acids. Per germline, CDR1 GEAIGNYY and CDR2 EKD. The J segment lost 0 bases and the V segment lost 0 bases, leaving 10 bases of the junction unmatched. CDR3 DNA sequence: TGTGCCTGTGACACCGAGGCTGGGGGATGCCTCCACACCGATAAACTCATCTTT. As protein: CACDTEAGGCLHTDKLIF.

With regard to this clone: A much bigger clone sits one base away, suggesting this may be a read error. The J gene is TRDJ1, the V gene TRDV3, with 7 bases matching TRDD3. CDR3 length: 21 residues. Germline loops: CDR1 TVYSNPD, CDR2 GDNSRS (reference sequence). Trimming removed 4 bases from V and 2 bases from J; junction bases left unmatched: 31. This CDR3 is CAWWAYKVRAGGLGNTDKLIF. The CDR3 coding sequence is TGTGCCTGGTGGGCCTACAAAGTACGGGCAGGGGGACTGGGGAATACCGATAAACTCATCTTT.

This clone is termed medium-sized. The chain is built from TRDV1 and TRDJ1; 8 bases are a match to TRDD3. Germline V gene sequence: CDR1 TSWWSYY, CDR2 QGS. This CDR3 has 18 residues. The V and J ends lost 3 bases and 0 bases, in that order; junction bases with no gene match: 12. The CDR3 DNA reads TGTGCTCTTGGGGACGAACGACTGGGGATACTTTACACCGATAAACTCATCTTT. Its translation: CALGDERLGILYTDKLIF.

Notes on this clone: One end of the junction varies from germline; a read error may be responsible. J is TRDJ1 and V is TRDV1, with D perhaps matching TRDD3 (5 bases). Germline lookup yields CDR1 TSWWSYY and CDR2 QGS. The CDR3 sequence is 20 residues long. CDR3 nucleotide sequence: TGTGCTATTGGGGAAAGGTCCGATTGGGGAACGGGCCGCGTCGCCGATAAACTCATCTTT. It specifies CAIGERSDWGTGRVADKLIF.

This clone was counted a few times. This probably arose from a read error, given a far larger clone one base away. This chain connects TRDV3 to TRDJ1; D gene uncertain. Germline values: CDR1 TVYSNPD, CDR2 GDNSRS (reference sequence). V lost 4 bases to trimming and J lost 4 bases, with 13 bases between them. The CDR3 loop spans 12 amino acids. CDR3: CASTRPIDKLIF. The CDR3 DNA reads TGTGCCTCCACTCGTCCCATCGATAAACTCATCTTT.

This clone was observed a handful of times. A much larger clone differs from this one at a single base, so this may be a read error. The CDR3 DNA reads as TGTGCAGCAATCAGAACCTGTGACTGGGGGATACATACCGATAAACTCATCTTT. Its protein is CAAIRTCDWGIHTDKLIF. The chain is built from TRAV29/DV5 and TRDJ1; 12 bases align to TRDD3. Germline CDR1 is NSMFDY and CDR2 is ISSIKDK. This CDR3 region has 18 residues. V was clipped by 3 bases and J by 2 bases; unmatched bases: 14.

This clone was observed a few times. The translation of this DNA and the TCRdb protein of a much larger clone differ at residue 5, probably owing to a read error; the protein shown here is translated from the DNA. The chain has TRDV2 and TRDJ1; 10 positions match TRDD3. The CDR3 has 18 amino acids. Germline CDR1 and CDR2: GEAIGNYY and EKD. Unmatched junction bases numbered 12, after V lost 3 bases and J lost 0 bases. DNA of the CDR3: TGTGCCTGTGACGCCGAGACTGGGGGATGCCTCCACACCGATAAACTCATCTTT. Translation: CACDAETGGCLHTDKLIF.

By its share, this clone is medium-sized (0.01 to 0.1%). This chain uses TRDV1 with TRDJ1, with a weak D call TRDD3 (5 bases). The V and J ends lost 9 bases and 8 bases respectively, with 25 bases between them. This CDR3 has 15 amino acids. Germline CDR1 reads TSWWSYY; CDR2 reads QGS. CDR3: CALSLVRFKGVKLIF. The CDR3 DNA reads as TGTGCTCTCTCGTTAGTTCGGTTTAAGGGGGTCAAACTCATCTTT.

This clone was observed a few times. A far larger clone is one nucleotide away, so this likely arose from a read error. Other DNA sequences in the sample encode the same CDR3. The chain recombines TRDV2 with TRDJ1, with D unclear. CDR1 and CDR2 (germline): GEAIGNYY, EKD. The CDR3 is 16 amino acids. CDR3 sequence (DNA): TGTGCCTGTGACACCTTACTCTATGAGTACACTGATAAACTCATCTTT. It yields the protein CACDTLLYEYTDKLIF.

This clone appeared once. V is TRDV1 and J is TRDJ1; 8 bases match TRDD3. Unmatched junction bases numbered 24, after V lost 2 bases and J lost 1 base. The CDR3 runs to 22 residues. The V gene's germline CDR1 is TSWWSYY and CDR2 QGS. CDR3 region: CALGEITPIRPLRGDITDKLIF. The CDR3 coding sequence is TGTGCTCTTGGGGAAATAACCCCCATAAGACCTCTACGGGGGGATATCACCGATAAACTCATCTTT.

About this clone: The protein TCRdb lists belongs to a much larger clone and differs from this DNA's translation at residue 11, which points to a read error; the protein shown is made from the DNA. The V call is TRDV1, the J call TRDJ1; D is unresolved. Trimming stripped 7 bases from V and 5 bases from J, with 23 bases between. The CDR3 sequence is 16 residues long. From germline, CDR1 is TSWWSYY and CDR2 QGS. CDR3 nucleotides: TGTGCTCTTGTTGCCTCCCACGGCCTAGGCAGAGATAAACTCATCTTT. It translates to CALVASHGLGRDKLIF.

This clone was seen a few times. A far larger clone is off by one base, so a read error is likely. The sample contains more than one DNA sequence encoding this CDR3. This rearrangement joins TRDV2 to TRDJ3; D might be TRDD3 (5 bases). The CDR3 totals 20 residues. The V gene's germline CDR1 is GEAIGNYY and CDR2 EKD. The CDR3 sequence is CACDTVYALPSSWDTRQMFF. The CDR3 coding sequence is TGTGCCTGTGACACCGTATACGCCCTGCCAAGCTCCTGGGACACCCGACAAATGTTTTTC.

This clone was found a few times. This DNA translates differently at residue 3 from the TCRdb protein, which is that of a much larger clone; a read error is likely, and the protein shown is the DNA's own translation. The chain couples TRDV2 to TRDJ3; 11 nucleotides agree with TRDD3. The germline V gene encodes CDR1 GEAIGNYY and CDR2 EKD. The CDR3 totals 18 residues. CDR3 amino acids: CARDVVLGDTWDTRQMFF. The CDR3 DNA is TGTGCCCGTGACGTAGTACTGGGGGATACCTGGGACACCCGACAGATGTTTTTC.